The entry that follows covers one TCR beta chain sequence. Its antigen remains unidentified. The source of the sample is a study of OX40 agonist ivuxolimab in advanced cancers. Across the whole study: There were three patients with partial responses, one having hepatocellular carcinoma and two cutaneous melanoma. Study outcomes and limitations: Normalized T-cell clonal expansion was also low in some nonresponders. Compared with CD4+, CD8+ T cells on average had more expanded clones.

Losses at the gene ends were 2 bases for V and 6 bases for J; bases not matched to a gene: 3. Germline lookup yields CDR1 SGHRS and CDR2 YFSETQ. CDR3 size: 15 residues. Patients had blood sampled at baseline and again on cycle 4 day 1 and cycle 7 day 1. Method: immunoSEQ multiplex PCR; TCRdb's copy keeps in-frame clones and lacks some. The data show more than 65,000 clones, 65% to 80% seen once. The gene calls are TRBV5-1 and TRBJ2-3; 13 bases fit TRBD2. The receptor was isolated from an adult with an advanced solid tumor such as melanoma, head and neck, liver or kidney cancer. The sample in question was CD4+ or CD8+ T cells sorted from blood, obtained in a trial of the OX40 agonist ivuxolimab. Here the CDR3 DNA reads TGCGCCAGCAGCTTTGGGACTAGCGGGGCGGATACGCAGTATTTT. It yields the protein CASSFGTSGADTQYF. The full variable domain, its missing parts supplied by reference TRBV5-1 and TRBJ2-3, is KAGVTQTPRYLIKTRGQQVTLSCSPISGHRSVSWYQQTPGQGLQFLFEYFSETQRNKGNFPGRFSGRQFSNSRSEMNVSTLELGDSALYLCASSFGTSGADTQYFGPGTRLTVL.